The 20 T cell receptor beta chains below were found in one sample sequenced in a study of blood T cell repertoires in COVID-19. Sequenced by immunoSEQ multiplex PCR; TCRdb stores in-frame clones only, minus some. The table has 65,000 to 85,000 clones, 65% to 90% seen once. Source material: peripheral blood. The receptor set was obtained from a man older than 75 with COVID-19, enrolled during active disease.

This chain connects TRBV5-6 to TRBJ1-3, with a tentative D call TRBD1 (5 bases). This CDR3 comprises 17 residues. The V end was cut by 4 bases, the J end by 1 base, with 18 bases between. Germline assignment: CDR1 SGHDT and CDR2 YYEEEE. DNA of the CDR3: TGTGCCAGCAGCGCCTCAAACTCCCAGGGATCTGGAAACACCATATATTTT. Translating it yields CASSASNSQGSGNTIYF.

The table lists this clone with a count of one. V gene TRBV2 combines with J gene TRBJ1-1; D is possibly TRBD1 (5 bases). Trimming shortened V by 2 bases and J by 0 bases, and 10 bases separated the two germline ends. The CDR3 contains 15 residues. In germline, CDR1 is SNHLY, CDR2 FYNNEI. Here the CDR3 DNA reads TGTGCCAGCAGTGAACAAGGGGTTTTGAACACTGAAGCTTTCTTT. It encodes CASSEQGVLNTEAFF.

This clone was seen once. The rearrangement uses TRBV5-1 and TRBJ2-5; 10 positions agree with TRBD1. Germline V gene lookup returns CDR1 SGHRS and CDR2 YFSETQ. V gave up 0 bases and J gave up 5 bases; unmatched junction bases: 7. The CDR3 spans 16 residues. The CDR3 loop is CASSLATTGGVETQYF. The CDR3 DNA reads as TGCGCCAGCAGCTTGGCCACGACAGGGGGCGTCGAGACCCAGTACTTC.

The J gene is TRBJ2-3, the V gene TRBV2, with 8 bases that match TRBD2. The trim removed 6 bases at V and 8 bases at J, leaving 4 bases unmatched. This CDR3 spans 12 amino acids. The germline CDR1 and CDR2 sequences are SNHLY and FYNNEI. The CDR3 region has the DNA TGTGCCAGCAGGGCGGGGGGCGGTACGCAGTATTTT. Residues: CASRAGGGTQYF.

This clone appeared a single time. The chain combines TRBV24-1 with TRBJ2-1, with 8 bases aligning to TRBD1. Looked up from germline, CDR1 is KGHDR and CDR2 is SFDVKD. The V gene end was trimmed by 8 bases and the J gene end by 2 bases; junction bases not matched to a gene: 7. The CDR3 contains 15 residues. The DNA for the CDR3 is TGTGCCACCAATGACGGGACAGGCCCCTACAATGAGCAGTTCTTC. Translated: CATNDGTGPYNEQFF.

This chain joins TRBV7-2 and TRBJ1-1; the D gene is possibly TRBD1 (5 bases). Germline V lookup: CDR1 SGHTA, CDR2 FQGNSA. The CDR3 totals 15 residues. The germline V and J ends were trimmed by 6 bases and 2 bases, with 16 bases remaining between them. The CDR3 nucleotides are TGTGCCAGCAGTCGATCAGGGCCTCACAACACTGAAGCTTTCTTT. Residues: CASSRSGPHNTEAFF.

V and J are TRBV7-2 and TRBJ1-5; 7 bases are a match to TRBD1. The V gene end was trimmed by 1 base and the J gene end by 7 bases; junction bases not matched to a gene: 7. Germline V gene data show CDR1 as SGHTA and CDR2 as FQGNSA. This CDR3 has 15 amino acids. CDR3 coding DNA: TGTGCCAGCAGCTTAGAGAGTCAGGGGGGACAGCCCCAGCATTTT. Translation: CASSLESQGGQPQHF. Complete variable domain (other parts from reference TRBV7-2 and TRBJ1-5): GAGVSQSPSNKVTEKGKDVELRCDPISGHTALYWYRQSLGQGLEFLIYFQGNSAPDKSGLPSDRFSAERTGGSVSTLTIQRTQQEDSAVYLCASSLESQGGQPQHFGDGTRLSIL.

The chain combines TRBV15 with TRBJ2-7; D is possibly TRBD2 (6 bases). V lost 0 bases to trimming and J lost 3 bases, with 9 bases between them. There are 14 residues in the CDR3. The germline V gene has CDR1 LNHNV and CDR2 YYDKDF (reference sequence). CDR3 sequence reads: CATSRDPGGYEQYF. The CDR3 nucleotides read TGTGCCACCAGCAGAGATCCCGGGGGCTACGAGCAGTACTTC. Full variable domain (missing parts from reference TRBV15 and TRBJ2-7): DAMVIQNPRYQVTQFGKPVTLSCSQTLNHNVMYWYQQKSSQAPKLLFHYYDKDFNNEADTPDNFQSRRPNTSFCFLDIRSPGLGDTAMYLCATSRDPGGYEQYFGPGTRLTVT.

V and J are TRBV19 and TRBJ2-7; 8 nucleotides align to TRBD1. Germline V gives CDR1 LNHDA, CDR2 SQIVND (reference sequence). Trimming at V came to 8 bases and at J to 5 bases, leaving 8 bases not matched to a gene. This CDR3 has 13 amino acids. CDR3 bases: TGTGCCAGTGGCAACAGGGGGAAAGACGAGCAGTACTTC. As protein: CASGNRGKDEQYF.

This clone has only a few counts. This chain links TRBV6-5 with TRBJ2-7, with a tentative D call TRBD2 (7 bases). There are 12 residues in the CDR3. The germline V gene has CDR1 MNHEY and CDR2 SVGAGI. V dropped 6 bases and J dropped 2 bases, with 8 bases sitting between them. CDR3 amino acids: CASRGGAYEQYF. CDR3 DNA: TGTGCCAGCAGAGGGGGGGCCTACGAGCAGTACTTC.

The chain couples TRBV20-1 to TRBJ2-1; 10 bases are a match to TRBD1. The germline V gene has CDR1 DFQATT and CDR2 SNEGSKA (reference sequence). The CDR3 has 15 amino acids. J gave up 9 bases and V 3 bases, and 11 bases lay outside the gene matches. In nucleotides, the CDR3 is TGCAGTGCTAGTAAGGGGACAGGGGATGTCGGTGAGCAGTTCTTC. This encodes CSASKGTGDVGEQFF.

The chain uses TRBV24-1 and TRBJ2-2, with TRBD1 matching over 11 bases. In germline, CDR1 is KGHDR, CDR2 SFDVKD. This CDR3 contains 16 residues. Unmatched junction bases numbered 7, after V lost 7 bases and J lost 4 bases. In DNA, the CDR3 is TGTGCCACCAGATCTCCGGGACAGGGGGGCACCGGGGAGCTGTTTTTT. This sequence encodes CATRSPGQGGTGELFF.

The genes are TRBV24-1 and TRBJ2-1, with 8 bases that match TRBD2. Trimming took 5 bases from V and 4 from J; bases not matched to a gene: 0. Germline assignment: CDR1 KGHDR and CDR2 SFDVKD. CDR3 length equals 13 residues. The CDR3: CATSASGYNEQFF. The CDR3 DNA reads as TGTGCCACCAGTGCTAGCGGGTACAATGAGCAGTTCTTC.

The CDR3 spells CSVATGNTEAFF. The CDR3 region has the DNA TGCAGCGTTGCTACAGGGAACACTGAAGCTTTCTTT. The V gene is TRBV29-1, the J gene TRBJ1-1, with D maybe TRBD1 (5 bases). CDR1 is SQVTM, CDR2 ANQGSEA, per germline. The CDR3 spans 12 residues. Deletions cut 4 bases from V and 1 base from J, with 7 bases between.

This rearrangement joins TRBV19 to TRBJ2-5, with TRBD1 matching over 7 bases. Germline CDR1 is LNHDA and CDR2 is SQIVND (reference sequence). The J segment lost 4 bases and the V segment lost 5 bases, leaving 4 bases of the junction unmatched. The CDR3 sequence is 13 residues long. The CDR3 nucleotides are TGTGCCAGTAGTGCAAACAGGGGAGAGACCCAGTACTTC. Its protein is CASSANRGETQYF.

As for this clone: At one end the junction does not follow the germline gene, possibly because of a read error. The chain carries TRBV7-9 and TRBJ2-5, with 9 bases fitting TRBD2. This CDR3 comprises 14 residues. Germline V gene sequence: CDR1 SEHNR, CDR2 FQNEAQ (reference sequence). CDR3 loop: CASSLLDGSGGWDF. The DNA of the CDR3 is TGTGCCAGCAGCCTTCTCGATGGCAGCGGGGGGTGGGACTTC.

This chain connects TRBV27 to TRBJ1-2; D is possibly TRBD1 (5 bases). CDR1 and CDR2 (germline): MNHEY, SMNVEV (reference sequence). This CDR3 has 14 amino acids. With 6 bases removed from V and 8 bases from J, the gap between germline ends came to 19 bases. CDR3 DNA: TGTGCCAGCAGGCCCCCAGGGAAAAGAGAGGGCTACACCTTC. It translates to CASRPPGKREGYTF.

DNA of the CDR3: TGTGCCATCAGTGAGGATGCACAGGGGGGTTACAATGAGCAGTTCTTC. Its protein is CAISEDAQGGYNEQFF. This chain joins TRBV10-3 and TRBJ2-1; 8 bases agree with TRBD1. The CDR3 has 16 amino acids. Looked up from germline, CDR1 is ENHRY and CDR2 is SYGVKD. With V trimmed by 2 bases and J by 4 bases, 7 bases remained unmatched.

This chain joins TRBV2 and TRBJ1-2, with 7 bases that match TRBD1. Germline CDR1 SNHLY, CDR2 FYNNEI. This CDR3 is 13 amino acids long. Germline trimming cut 5 bases from V and 7 bases from J; bases unmatched to any gene: 7. CDR3 nucleotide sequence: TGTGCCAGCAGTTACACAGGGGTTTCTGGCTACACCTTC. Protein sequence: CASSYTGVSGYTF.

V usage is TRBV28 and J usage is TRBJ1-1; no definite D call. The CDR3 totals 14 residues. Per the germline V gene, CDR1 is MDHEN and CDR2 is SYDVKM. V lost 1 base and J lost 1, with 7 bases in between. CDR3 loop: CASSLSVGNTEAFF. The CDR3 nucleotides read TGTGCCAGCAGTTTATCGGTCGGGAACACTGAAGCTTTCTTT.